The 7 T cell receptor beta chains listed next were all sequenced from one sample in a study of cytomegalovirus exposure and HLA in healthy donors. The PCR made use of 60 Vbeta and 13 Jbeta primers. Repertoires were generated with immunoSEQ multiplex PCR, while TCRdb's copy carries only in-frame clones and drops some. The data show about 150,000 clones, with around 80% seen just once and approximately 6% held by the top ten. The specimen was PBMCs. The source of these receptors is a man in his thirties or forties in good health and CMV-seropositive.

The table lists this clone with a few counts. The chain links TRBV18 to TRBJ1-1, with D possibly TRBD1 on 6 matching bases. This CDR3 region has 15 residues. V lost 2 bases, J lost 6 bases, and 16 bases lay in between. CDR1 is KGHSH, CDR2 LQKENI, per germline. Here the CDR3 DNA reads TGTGCCAGCTCACCATCCGGGGAATGGACAGCTGAAGCTTTCTTT. This translates into CASSPSGEWTAEAFF.

The sample holds a few counts of this clone. The V gene is TRBV28, the J gene TRBJ1-5; the match to TRBD1 covers 7 bases. The CDR3 is 14 residues long. Germline V gene sequence: CDR1 MDHEN, CDR2 SYDVKM. Trimming took 5 bases from V and 5 from J; bases not matched to a gene: 6. The CDR3 DNA sequence: TGTGCCAGCAGTACCCGACAGGGCTATCAGCCCCAGCATTTT. This encodes CASSTRQGYQPQHF.

The J gene is TRBJ2-1, the V gene TRBV11-2; TRBD2 agrees at 7 bases. Unmatched junction bases numbered 5, after V lost 0 bases and J lost 0 bases. CDR3 length equals 17 residues. Looked up from germline, CDR1 is SGHAT and CDR2 is FQNNGV. CDR3 bases: TGTGCCAGCAGCTTAGAACCAGCGGGGAGCTCCTACAATGAGCAGTTCTTC. Its protein product is CASSLEPAGSSYNEQFF.

This chain uses TRBV9 with TRBJ1-1; no reliable D call. Trimming shortened V by 1 base and J by 4 bases, and 11 bases separated the two germline ends. This CDR3 is built from 14 residues. Germline V gene data show CDR1 as SGDLS and CDR2 as YYNGEE. CDR3: CASSVTSRVTEAFF. CDR3 DNA: TGTGCCAGCAGCGTAACCTCCCGGGTCACTGAAGCTTTCTTT.

CDR3 residues: CASSLEQGASGGNTIYF. DNA for the CDR3: TGTGCCAGCAGTTTGGAACAGGGGGCATCTGGTGGAAACACCATATATTTT. The chain recombines TRBV28 with TRBJ1-3, with 9 bases fitting TRBD1. In germline, CDR1 is MDHEN, CDR2 SYDVKM. The ends lost 3 bases at V and 3 bases at J; junction bases unmatched: 9. CDR3 length: 17 amino acids.

V gene TRBV5-1 combines with J gene TRBJ1-2; the D is unclear. Trimming cost V 0 bases and J 8 bases, with 11 bases left between them. CDR1 is SGHRS, CDR2 YFSETQ, per germline. The CDR3 runs 13 residues. CDR3 sequence (DNA): TGCGCCAGCAGCTTGGCCGCGGAGGGAGGCTACACCTTC. Translation gives CASSLAAEGGYTF.

The chain combines TRBV5-1 with TRBJ2-7, with D uncertain. CDR3 size: 16 residues. From germline, CDR1 is SGHRS and CDR2 YFSETQ. Trimming took 2 bases from V and 0 from J, leaving 15 bases between them. CDR3 region: CASSLPALGSSYEQYF. CDR3 bases: TGCGCCAGCAGCTTACCCGCCTTGGGCAGCTCCTACGAGCAGTACTTC.